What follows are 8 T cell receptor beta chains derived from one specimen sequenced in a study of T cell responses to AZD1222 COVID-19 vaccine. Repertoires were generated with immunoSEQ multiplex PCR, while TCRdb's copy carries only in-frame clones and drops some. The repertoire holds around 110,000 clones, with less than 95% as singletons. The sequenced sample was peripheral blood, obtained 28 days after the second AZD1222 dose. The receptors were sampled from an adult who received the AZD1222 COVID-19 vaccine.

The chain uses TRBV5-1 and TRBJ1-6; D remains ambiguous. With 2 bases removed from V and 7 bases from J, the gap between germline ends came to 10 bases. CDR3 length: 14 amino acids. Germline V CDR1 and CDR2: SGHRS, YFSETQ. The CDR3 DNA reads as TGCGCCAGCAGCTTAGGGCAGGAGAATTCACCCCTCCACTTT. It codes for CASSLGQENSPLHF.

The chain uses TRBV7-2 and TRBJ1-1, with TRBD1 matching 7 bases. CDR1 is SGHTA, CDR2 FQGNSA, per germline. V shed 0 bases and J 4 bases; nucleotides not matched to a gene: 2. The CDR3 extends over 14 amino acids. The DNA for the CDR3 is TGTGCCAGCAGCTTAGCACAGGGGAGCACTGAAGCTTTCTTT. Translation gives CASSLAQGSTEAFF.

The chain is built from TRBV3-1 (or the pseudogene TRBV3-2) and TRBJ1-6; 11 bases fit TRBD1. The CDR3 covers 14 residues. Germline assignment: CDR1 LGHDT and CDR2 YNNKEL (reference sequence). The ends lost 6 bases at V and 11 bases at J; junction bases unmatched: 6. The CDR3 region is CASRARDRGTPLHF. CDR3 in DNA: TGTGCCAGCAGGGCGCGGGACAGGGGGACACCCCTCCACTTT.

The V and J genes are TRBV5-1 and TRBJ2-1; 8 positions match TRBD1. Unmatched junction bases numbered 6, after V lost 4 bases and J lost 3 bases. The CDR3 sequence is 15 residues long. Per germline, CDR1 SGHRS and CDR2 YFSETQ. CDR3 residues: CASSRPGGNYNEQFF. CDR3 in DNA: TGCGCCAGCAGCCGGCCAGGGGGCAACTACAATGAGCAGTTCTTC.

In nucleotides, the CDR3 is TGTGCCAGCGGGTCCTACGAGCAGTACTTC. Amino acid sequence: CASGSYEQYF. The rearrangement links TRBV6-5 to TRBJ2-7, with D uncertain. This CDR3 is built from 10 residues. In germline, CDR1 is MNHEY, CDR2 SVGAGI. V gave up 8 bases and J gave up 1 base, with 3 bases separating them.

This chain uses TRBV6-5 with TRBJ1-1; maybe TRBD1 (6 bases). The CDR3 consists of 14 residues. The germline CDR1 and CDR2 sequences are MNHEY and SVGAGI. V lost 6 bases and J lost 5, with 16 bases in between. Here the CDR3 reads CASRRQEGVTEAFF. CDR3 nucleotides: TGTGCCAGCAGGCGACAGGAAGGCGTTACTGAAGCTTTCTTT.

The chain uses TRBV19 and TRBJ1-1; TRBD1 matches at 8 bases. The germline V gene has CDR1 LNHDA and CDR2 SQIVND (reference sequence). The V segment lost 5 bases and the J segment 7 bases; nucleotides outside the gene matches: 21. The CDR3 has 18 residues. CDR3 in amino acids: CASSVGTGLAGTEIEAFF. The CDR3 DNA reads TGTGCCAGTAGTGTAGGGACAGGCCTCGCTGGAACCGAAATTGAAGCTTTCTTT. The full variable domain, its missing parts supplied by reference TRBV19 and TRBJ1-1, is DGGITQSPKYLFRKEGQNVTLSCEQNLNHDAMYWYRQDPGQGLRLIYYSQIVNDFQKGDIAEGYSVSREKKESFPLTVTSAQKNPTAFYLCASSVGTGLAGTEIEAFFGQGTRLTVV.

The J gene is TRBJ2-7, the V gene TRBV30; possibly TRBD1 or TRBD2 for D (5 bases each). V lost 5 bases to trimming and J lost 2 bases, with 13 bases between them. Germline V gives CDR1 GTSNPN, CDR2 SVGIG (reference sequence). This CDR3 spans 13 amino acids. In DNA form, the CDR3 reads TGTGCCTGGGATCGGGGCAGCCCCTACGAGCAGTACTTC. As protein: CAWDRGSPYEQYF. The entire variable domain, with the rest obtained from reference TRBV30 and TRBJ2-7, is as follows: SQTIHQWPATLVQPVGSPLSLECTVEGTSNPNLYWYRQAAGRGLQLLFYSVGIGQISSEVPQNLSASRPQDRQFILSSKKLLLSDSGFYLCAWDRGSPYEQYFGPGTRLTVT.